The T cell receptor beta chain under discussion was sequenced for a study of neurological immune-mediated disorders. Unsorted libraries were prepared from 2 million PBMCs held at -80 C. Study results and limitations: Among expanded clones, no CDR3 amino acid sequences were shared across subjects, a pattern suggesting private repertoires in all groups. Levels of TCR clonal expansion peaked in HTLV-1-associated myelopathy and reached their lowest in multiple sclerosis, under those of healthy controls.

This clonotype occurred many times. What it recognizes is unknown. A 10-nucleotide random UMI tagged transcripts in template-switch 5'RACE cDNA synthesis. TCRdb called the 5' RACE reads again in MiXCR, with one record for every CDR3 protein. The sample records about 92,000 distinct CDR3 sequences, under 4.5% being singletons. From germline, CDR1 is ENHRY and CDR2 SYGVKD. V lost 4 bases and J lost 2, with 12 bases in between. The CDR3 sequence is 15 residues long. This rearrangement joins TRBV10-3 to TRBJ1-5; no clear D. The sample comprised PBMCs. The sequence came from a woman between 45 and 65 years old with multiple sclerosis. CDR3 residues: CAISAGDTGNQPQHF. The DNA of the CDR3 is TGTGCCATCAGTGCTGGGGATACGGGCAATCAGCCCCAGCATTTT.